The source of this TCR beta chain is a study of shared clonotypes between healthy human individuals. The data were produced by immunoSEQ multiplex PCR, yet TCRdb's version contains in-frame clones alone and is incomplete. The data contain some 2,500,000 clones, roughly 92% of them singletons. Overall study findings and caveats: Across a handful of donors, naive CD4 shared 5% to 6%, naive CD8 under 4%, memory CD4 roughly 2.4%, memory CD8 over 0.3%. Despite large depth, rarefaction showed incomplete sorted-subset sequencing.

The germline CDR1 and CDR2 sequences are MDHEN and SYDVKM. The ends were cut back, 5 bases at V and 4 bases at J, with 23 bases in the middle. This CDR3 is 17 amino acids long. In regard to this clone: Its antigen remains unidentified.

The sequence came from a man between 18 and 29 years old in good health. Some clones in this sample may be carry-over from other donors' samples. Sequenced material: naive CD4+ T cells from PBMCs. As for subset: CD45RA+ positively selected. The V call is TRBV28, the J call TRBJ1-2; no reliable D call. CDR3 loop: CASSPNHLGGRTYGYTF. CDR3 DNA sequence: TGTGCCAGCAGTCCAAACCACTTAGGAGGGCGGACCTATGGCTACACCTTC.